The clone carrying this TCR beta chain was seen more than once but under ten times. The CDR3 consists of 15 residues. The V gene's germline CDR1 is SGHNT and CDR2 YYREEE (reference sequence). Trimming removed 2 bases at V and 3 bases at J, with 15 bases between. The table came from immunoSEQ multiplex PCR; TCRdb's copy has only in-frame clones and leaves some out. The sample yields a few hundred thousand clones, about 80% seen once. This sample was included in a study of blood T cell repertoires in COVID-19. Recruitment covered about 26 US areas and drew participants whose ages spanned about 18 to 100 years.

Material: PBMCs or T cells enriched from blood (not recorded which). The chain has TRBV5-4 and TRBJ2-7; D unresolved. The clonotype originates from a woman in her forties with acute COVID-19. CDR3 region: CASSFTDRLVYEQYF. CDR3 coding DNA: TGTGCCAGCAGCTTTACGGATCGCCTAGTCTACGAGCAGTACTTC.